This TCR beta chain was observed in a study of cytomegalovirus exposure and HLA in healthy donors. J was trimmed by 6 bases and V by 6 bases; bases with no gene match: 13. The CDR3 consists of 16 residues. Germline CDR1 reads KGHSH; CDR2 reads LQKENI. The PCR ran on 60 Vbeta and 13 Jbeta primers. Profiling relied on immunoSEQ multiplex PCR, and the TCRdb table lists in-frame clones only, not all of them. The sample contains 100,000 to 150,000 clones, around 86% of which appear only once. This chain links TRBV18 with TRBJ1-4, with 7 bases lining up with TRBD1. The sample taken for sequencing was PBMCs. The clonotype was recovered from a man aged 18 to 29 in good health and CMV-seronegative. The chain's CDR3 is CASSQTRTGFDEKLFF. For the CDR3, the DNA is TGTGCCAGCTCGCAAACCCGGACAGGATTTGATGAAAAACTGTTTTTT.